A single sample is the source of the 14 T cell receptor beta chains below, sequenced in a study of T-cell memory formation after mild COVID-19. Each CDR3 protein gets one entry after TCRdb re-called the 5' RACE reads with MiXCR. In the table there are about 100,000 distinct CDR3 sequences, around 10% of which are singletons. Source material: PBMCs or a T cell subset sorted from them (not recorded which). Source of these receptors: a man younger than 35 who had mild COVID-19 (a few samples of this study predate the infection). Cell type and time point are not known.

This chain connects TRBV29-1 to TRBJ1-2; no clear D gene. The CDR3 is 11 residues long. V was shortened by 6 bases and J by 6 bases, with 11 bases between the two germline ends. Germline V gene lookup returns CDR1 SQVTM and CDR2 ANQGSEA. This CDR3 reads CSVTASNGYTF. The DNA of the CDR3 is TGCAGCGTCACAGCCTCTAATGGCTACACCTTC.

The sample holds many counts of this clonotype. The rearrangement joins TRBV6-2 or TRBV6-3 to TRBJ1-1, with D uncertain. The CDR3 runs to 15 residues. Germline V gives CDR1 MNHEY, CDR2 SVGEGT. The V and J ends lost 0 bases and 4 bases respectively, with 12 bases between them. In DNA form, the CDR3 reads TGTGCCAGCAGTTACTCGCCAGGCTTTCCCACTGAAGCTTTCTTT. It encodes CASSYSPGFPTEAFF.

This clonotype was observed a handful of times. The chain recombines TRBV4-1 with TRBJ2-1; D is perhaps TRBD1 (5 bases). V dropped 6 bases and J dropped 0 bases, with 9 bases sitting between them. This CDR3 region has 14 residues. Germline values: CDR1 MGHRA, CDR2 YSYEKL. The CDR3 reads CASREDTSYNEQFF. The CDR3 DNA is TGCGCCAGCAGAGAGGACACCTCCTACAATGAGCAGTTCTTC.

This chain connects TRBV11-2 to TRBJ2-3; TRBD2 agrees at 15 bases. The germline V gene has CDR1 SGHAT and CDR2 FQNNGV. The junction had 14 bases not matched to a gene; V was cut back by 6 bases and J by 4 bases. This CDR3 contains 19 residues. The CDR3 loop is CASSNTPGLAGGLADTQYF. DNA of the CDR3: TGTGCCAGCAGTAACACCCCAGGACTAGCGGGGGGGCTGGCAGATACGCAGTATTTT. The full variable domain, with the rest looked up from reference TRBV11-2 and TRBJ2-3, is EAGVAQSPRYKIIEKRQSVAFWCNPISGHATLYWYQQILGQGPKLLIQFQNNGVVDDSQLPKDRFSAERLKGVDSTLKIQPAKLEDSAVYLCASSNTPGLAGGLADTQYFGPGTRLTVL.

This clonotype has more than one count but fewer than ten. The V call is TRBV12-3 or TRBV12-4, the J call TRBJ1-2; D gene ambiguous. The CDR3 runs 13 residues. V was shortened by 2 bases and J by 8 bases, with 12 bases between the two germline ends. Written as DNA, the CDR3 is TGTGCCAGCAGTTTAACGAACTTGGGAGGCTACACCTTC. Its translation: CASSLTNLGGYTF.

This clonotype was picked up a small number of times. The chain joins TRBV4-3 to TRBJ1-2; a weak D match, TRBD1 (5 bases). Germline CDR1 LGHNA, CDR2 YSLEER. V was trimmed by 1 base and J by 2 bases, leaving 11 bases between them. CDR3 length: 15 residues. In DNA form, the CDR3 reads TGCGCCAGCAGCCAAGTCGAGGGGAGAAACTATGGCTACACCTTC. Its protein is CASSQVEGRNYGYTF.

The CDR3 loop reads CASVATGYYEQFF. DNA for the CDR3: TGTGCCAGCGTAGCGACAGGGTACTATGAGCAGTTCTTC. The V call is TRBV5-5, the J call TRBJ2-1; 7 bases line up with TRBD1. CDR1 and CDR2 from the germline V gene are SGHKS and YYEKEE (reference sequence). This CDR3 comprises 13 residues. Trimming removed 7 bases from V and 8 bases from J; junction bases left unmatched: 9.

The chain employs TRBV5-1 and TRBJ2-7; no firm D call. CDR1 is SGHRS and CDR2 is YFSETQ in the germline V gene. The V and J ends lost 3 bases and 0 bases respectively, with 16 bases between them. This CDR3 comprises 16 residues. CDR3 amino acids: CASSSGGPESSYEQYF. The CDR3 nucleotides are TGCGCCAGCAGCTCCGGTGGGCCAGAGAGCTCCTACGAGCAGTACTTC.

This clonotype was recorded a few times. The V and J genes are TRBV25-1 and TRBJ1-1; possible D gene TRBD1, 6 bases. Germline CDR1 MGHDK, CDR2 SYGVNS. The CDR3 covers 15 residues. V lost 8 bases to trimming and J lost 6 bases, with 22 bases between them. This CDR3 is CASQSWDIRGPEAFF. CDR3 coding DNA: TGTGCCAGCCAGAGCTGGGACATTAGAGGGCCTGAAGCTTTCTTT.

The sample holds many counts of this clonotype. CDR3 amino acids: CASSPRQPQETQYF. The CDR3 DNA reads TGTGCCAGCAGCCCCAGGCAGCCACAAGAGACCCAGTACTTC. This sequence joins TRBV28 and TRBJ2-5; D gene unclear. Germline values: CDR1 MDHEN, CDR2 SYDVKM. CDR3 size: 14 residues. Trimming removed 6 bases at V and 2 bases at J, with 13 bases between.

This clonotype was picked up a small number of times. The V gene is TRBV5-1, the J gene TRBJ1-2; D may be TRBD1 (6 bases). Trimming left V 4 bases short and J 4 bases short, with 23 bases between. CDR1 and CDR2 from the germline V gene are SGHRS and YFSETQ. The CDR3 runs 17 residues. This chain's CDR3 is CASSPGQRGHDRYGYTF. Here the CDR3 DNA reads TGCGCCAGCAGCCCCGGACAGAGAGGACATGACCGCTATGGCTACACCTTC.

CDR3 bases: TGTGCCAGCAGCACGACTAGCGGGGGTACAGATACGCAGTATTTT. Translation: CASSTTSGGTDTQYF. The chain joins TRBV7-9 to TRBJ2-3, with 12 bases matching TRBD2. The germline V gene has CDR1 SEHNR and CDR2 FQNEAQ (reference sequence). J gave up 3 bases and V 5 bases, and 3 bases lay outside the gene matches. CDR3 length: 15 residues. Full variable domain (missing parts from reference TRBV7-9 and TRBJ2-3): DTGVSQNPRHKITKRGQNVTFRCDPISEHNRLYWYRQTLGQGPEFLTYFQNEAQLEKSRLLSDRFSAERPKGSFSTLEIQRTEQGDSAMYLCASSTTSGGTDTQYFGPGTRLTVL.

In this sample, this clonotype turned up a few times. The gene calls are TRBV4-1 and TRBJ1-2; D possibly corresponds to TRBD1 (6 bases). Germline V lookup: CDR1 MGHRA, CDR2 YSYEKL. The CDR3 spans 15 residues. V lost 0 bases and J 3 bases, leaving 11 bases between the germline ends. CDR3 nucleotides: TGCGCCAGCAGCCAAGATCCAGGGGTCCACTATGGCTACACCTTC. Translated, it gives CASSQDPGVHYGYTF.

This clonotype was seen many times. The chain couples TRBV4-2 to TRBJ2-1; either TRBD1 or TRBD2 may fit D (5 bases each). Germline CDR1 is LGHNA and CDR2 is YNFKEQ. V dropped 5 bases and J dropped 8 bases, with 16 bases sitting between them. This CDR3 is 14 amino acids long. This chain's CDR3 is CASSSRAEGYEQFF. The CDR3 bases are TGTGCCAGCAGCTCCCGGGCCGAGGGGTATGAGCAGTTCTTC.